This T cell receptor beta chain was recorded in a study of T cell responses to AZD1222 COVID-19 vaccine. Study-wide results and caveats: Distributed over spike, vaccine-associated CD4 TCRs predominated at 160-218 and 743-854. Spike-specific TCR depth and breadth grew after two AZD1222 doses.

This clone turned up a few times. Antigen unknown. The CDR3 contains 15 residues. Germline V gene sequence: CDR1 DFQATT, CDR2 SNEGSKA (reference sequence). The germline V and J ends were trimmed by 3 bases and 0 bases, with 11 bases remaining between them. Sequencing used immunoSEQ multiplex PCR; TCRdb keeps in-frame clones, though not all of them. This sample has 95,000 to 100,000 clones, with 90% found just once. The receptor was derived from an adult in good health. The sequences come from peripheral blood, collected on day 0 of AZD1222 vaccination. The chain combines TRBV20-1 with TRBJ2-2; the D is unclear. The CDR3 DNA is TGCAGTGCTAGTGGGGTGTCGCCGAACACCGGGGAGCTGTTTTTT. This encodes CSASGVSPNTGELFF.